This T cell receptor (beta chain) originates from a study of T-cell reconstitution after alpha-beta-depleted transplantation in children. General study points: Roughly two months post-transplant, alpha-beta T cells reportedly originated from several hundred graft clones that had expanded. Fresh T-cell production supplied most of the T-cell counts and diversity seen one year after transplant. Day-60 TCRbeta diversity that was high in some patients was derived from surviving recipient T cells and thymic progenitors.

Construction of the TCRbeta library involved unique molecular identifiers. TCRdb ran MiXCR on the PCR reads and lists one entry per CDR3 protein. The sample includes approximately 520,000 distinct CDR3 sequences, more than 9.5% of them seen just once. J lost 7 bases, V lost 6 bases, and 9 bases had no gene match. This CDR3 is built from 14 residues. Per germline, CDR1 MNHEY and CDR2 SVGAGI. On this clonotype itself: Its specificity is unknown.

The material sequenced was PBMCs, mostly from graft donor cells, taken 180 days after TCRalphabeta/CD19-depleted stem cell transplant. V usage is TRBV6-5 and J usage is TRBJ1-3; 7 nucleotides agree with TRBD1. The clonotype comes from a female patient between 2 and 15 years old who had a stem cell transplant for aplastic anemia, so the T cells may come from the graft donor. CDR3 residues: CASSETGSTNTIYF. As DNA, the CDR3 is TGTGCCAGCAGCGAGACAGGGAGTACGAACACCATATATTTT.